This TCR beta chain is drawn from a study of cytomegalovirus exposure and HLA in healthy donors. In the PCR, 60 Vbeta and 13 Jbeta primers were used. The protocol was immunoSEQ multiplex PCR, while the TCRdb copy is restricted to in-frame clones and leaves out a portion. Of 65,000 to 90,000 clones listed, roughly four fifths are singletons. The ends were cut back, 0 bases at V and 7 bases at J, with 11 bases in the middle. The CDR3 is made up of 13 amino acids. Germline CDR1 SQVTM, CDR2 ANQGSEA. Sample: PBMCs. The TCR sequence derives from a man aged 18 to 30 in good health and CMV-seronegative. The chain has TRBV29-1 and TRBJ2-3; D is possibly TRBD2 (5 bases). The CDR3 loop reads CSVEETSGNTQYF. As DNA, the CDR3 is TGCAGCGTTGAAGAGACTTCGGGAAATACGCAGTATTTT.